This is a list of T cell receptor beta chains from one sample in a study of T cell responses to AZD1222 COVID-19 vaccine. Data came from immunoSEQ multiplex PCR; TCRdb stores just in-frame clones and leaves some out. The data show 140,000 to 150,000 clones, 75% to 85% seen once. The starting material was peripheral blood, obtained on day 0 of MenACWY control vaccination. These receptors were taken from an adult in good health. CDR3s include the opening cysteine and the closing phenylalanine or tryptophan. D genes are given only for firm matches. Expanded clones are given a class, and other clones once, few, many or no size at all.

v_gene	abundance	d_gene	j_gene	CDR3nt	CDR3aa
TRBV2	-	TRBD1	TRBJ1-5	TGTGCCAGCAGCCTGACGACAGGGACAAATCAGCCCCAGCATTTT	CASSLTTGTNQPQHF
TRBV11-2	-	-	TRBJ1-2	TGTGCCAGCAGCTTAGCCCCCGGGAACTATGGCTACACCTTC	CASSLAPGNYGYTF
TRBV21-1	-	-	TRBJ1-5	TGTGCCAGCAGAAATATCCCGAAAGACAATCAGCCCCAGCATTTT	CASRNIPKDNQPQHF
TRBV19	-	TRBD1	TRBJ1-5	TGTGCCACCAAGAGGACAGGGACGTTCGGCAATCAGCCCCAGCATTTT	CATKRTGTFGNQPQHF
TRBV3-1/TRBV3-2	-	-	TRBJ2-1	TGTGCCAGCAGCCAAGACGGCGGAACTACCCCGTTCTTC	CASSQDGGTTPFF
TRBV6-5	-	TRBD2	TRBJ2-3	TGTGCCAGCAGTCTCGGGACTAGCGGTTCAGATACGCAGTATTTT	CASSLGTSGSDTQYF
TRBV24-1	-	-	TRBJ2-1	TGTGCCACCAAAGGCCAGGCCTACAATGAGCAGTTCTTC	CATKGQAYNEQFF
TRBV19	-	-	TRBJ1-5	TGTGCCAGTAGTATACCAGGGGCTGGGTGGAATCAGCCCCAGCATTTT	CASSIPGAGWNQPQHF
TRBV4-2	-	TRBD1	TRBJ2-2	TGTGCCAGCAGACGGGACAGGGTCGGGGAGCTGTTTTTT	CASRRDRVGELFF
TRBV6-5	-	-	TRBJ1-2	TGTGCCAGCAGTTACACCACCGGGACGGAGTATGGCTACACCTTC	CASSYTTGTEYGYTF
TRBV4-1	-	TRBD1	TRBJ2-3	TGCGCCAGCAGCCAGGTAGGACAGGGGGTCGCTGATACGCAGTATTTT	CASSQVGQGVADTQYF
TRBV7-6	-	TRBD1	TRBJ1-1	TGTGCCAGCAGCGGACAGGATTACACTGAAGCTTTCTTT	CASSGQDYTEAFF
TRBV2	few	-	TRBJ2-7	TGTGCCAGCAGTGACCGGGCTAGCGACTACTTC	CASSDRASDYF
TRBV6-1	-	-	TRBJ1-5	TGTGCCAGCAGTGAAGGACAGTCGAATCCTACCCAGCATTTT	CASSEGQSNPTQHF
TRBV19	-	TRBD1	TRBJ2-7	TGTGCCAGTAGGGGAGACAGGGGCTACGAGCAGTACTTC	CASRGDRGYEQYF
TRBV5-1	-	-	TRBJ1-1	TGCGCCAGCAGGACCGACAGTGCTGAAGCTTTCTTT	CASRTDSAEAFF
TRBV2	-	-	TRBJ2-7	TGTGCCAGCAGGGTCTACTACGAGCAGTACTTC	CASRVYYEQYF
TRBV3-1/TRBV3-2	-	TRBD1	TRBJ2-7	TGTGCCAGCAGCCGCGGTCTACTACAGGGGGCCACCTACGAGCAGTACTTC	CASSRGLLQGATYEQYF
TRBV2	-	-	TRBJ2-5	TGTGCCAGCAGTAAGACTAGAAAAGAGACCCAGTACTTC	CASSKTRKETQYF
TRBV6-1	-	TRBD1	TRBJ1-2	TGTGCCAGCAGTGAAGGCCCCGGGACAGACTATGGCTACACCTTC	CASSEGPGTDYGYTF
TRBV27	few	-	TRBJ1-3	TGTGCCAGCAGTTTAAGCTCTGGAAACACCATATATTTT	CASSLSSGNTIYF
TRBV30	few	-	TRBJ2-2	TGTGCCTGGAGTGTAGGGATCGGGGAGCTGTTTTTT	CAWSVGIGELFF
TRBV11-2	-	-	TRBJ2-3	TGTGCCAGCAGCAGACAGAGGACTTCTAGCACAGATACGCAGTATTTT	CASSRQRTSSTDTQYF
TRBV29-1	-	-	TRBJ1-1	TGCAGCGTTAAAGGGGCGGAGAAGGTGAACACTGAAGCTTTCTTT	CSVKGAEKVNTEAFF
TRBV24-1	-	-	TRBJ2-1	TGTGCCACCAGTGATGGACCCCCCGCAAATGAGCAGTTCTTC	CATSDGPPANEQFF
TRBV18	once	-	TRBJ2-5	TGTGCCAGCTCACCGAAAGGGGCCGTGGAGACCCAGTACTTC	CASSPKGAVETQYF
TRBV19	-	TRBD1	TRBJ1-4	TGTGCCAGTAGCCCCTCGCCCGGGACAGGGGATGAAAAACTGTTTTTT	CASSPSPGTGDEKLFF
TRBV3-1/TRBV3-2	-	-	TRBJ2-7	TGTGCCAGCAGCCAAGATACACGTCTGCAGTACTTC	CASSQDTRLQYF
TRBV5-4	-	TRBD2	TRBJ2-3	TGTGCCAGCAGCTTGGAGCCCGGGACTAGCGGGGTTCAGTATTTT	CASSLEPGTSGVQYF
TRBV5-1	-	-	TRBJ2-4	TGCGCCAGCGCCAAACAAGGGGCTGGAAACATTCAGTACTTC	CASAKQGAGNIQYF
TRBV27	-	-	TRBJ2-2	TGTGCCAGCAGTTCTTCTAGCGCCTACGGGGAGCTGTTTTTT	CASSSSSAYGELFF
TRBV6-5	-	TRBD1	TRBJ1-1	TGTGCCAGCAGGAACAGGGGCGCCCCAGTGGCTTTCTTT	CASRNRGAPVAFF
TRBV5-1	-	-	TRBJ2-3	TGCGCCAGCAGCTTGGCCGGCACACAGGTCGCAGATACGCAGTATTTT	CASSLAGTQVADTQYF
TRBV9	-	TRBD2	TRBJ2-7	TGTGCCAGCAGCCCACGGGGGGGGAGCTCCTACGAGCAGTACTTC	CASSPRGGSSYEQYF
TRBV19	-	-	TRBJ1-5	TGTGCCAGTAGTGCCGGGACACTTAGCAATCAGCCCCAGCATTTT	CASSAGTLSNQPQHF